This entry describes one T cell receptor beta chain. This record belongs to a study of blood T cell repertoires in COVID-19. This CDR3 spans 16 amino acids. Germline V gives CDR1 SGDLS, CDR2 YYNGEE. The ends lost 1 base at V and 8 bases at J; junction bases unmatched: 10. Study processing details: Estimation of nucleated cell counts relied on the amplification of reference gene primers. TCRdb's copy holds only in-frame clones and misses some; the assay was immunoSEQ multiplex PCR. D and trimming come from the DNA, and the V and J calls and clone size come from that table. The sample lists roughly 250,000 clones, around nine tenths occurring once.

This receptor was taken from a woman aged 50 to 60 who had recovered from COVID-19. This chain uses TRBV9 with TRBJ2-1, with 9 bases lining up with TRBD2. The sample was PBMCs or T cells enriched from blood (not recorded which). CDR3: CASSVSLAGSHDEQFF. In DNA, the CDR3 is TGTGCCAGCAGCGTAAGTCTAGCGGGATCCCACGATGAGCAGTTCTTC.